This record covers a single T cell receptor beta chain. The entry originates in a study of blood T cells in healthy people across ages. Germline loops: CDR1 DFQATT, CDR2 SNEGSKA (reference sequence). The CDR3 totals 15 residues. V lost 1 base, J lost 1 base, and 13 bases lay in between. Extractions gave at least 6 micrograms of total RNA per sample. The authors ran a second PCR of roughly 6 to 12 cycles using a sample-barcoded 5' primer and a J-beta primer mix. Every molecule of cDNA carried a tag from a template-switch adaptor with 12 random nucleotides. From the 5' RACE reads, TCRdb called clonotypes with MiXCR, one entry per CDR3 protein. The profile covers roughly 500,000 distinct CDR3 sequences, with about 26% appearing a single time and about 18% taken by the ten largest.

The clonotype originates from a woman in her 70s in good health. The chain carries TRBV20-1 and TRBJ2-5; D not resolved. Sequencing was performed on blood. The CDR3 region has the DNA TGCAGTGCTAGAGTACCCCCGGGCGCCCAAGAGACCCAGTACTTC. Protein product: CSARVPPGAQETQYF.